This T cell receptor beta chain was found in a study of cytomegalovirus exposure and HLA in healthy donors. Method: immunoSEQ multiplex PCR; TCRdb's copy keeps in-frame clones and lacks some. The sample shows around 300,000 clones, 80% to 90% of them seen only once. Sequenced input: PBMCs. The sequence derives from a woman between 18 and 30 years old in good health and CMV-seronegative.

CDR3 region: CASSFQLGEETQYF. CDR3 DNA sequence: TGTGCCAGCAGCTTCCAATTGGGAGAAGAGACCCAGTACTTC. This chain uses TRBV7-6 with TRBJ2-5, with TRBD2 as a possible D gene (5 bases). The length of the CDR3 is 14 residues. Per the germline V gene, CDR1 is SGHVS and CDR2 is FNYEAQ. Trimming cost V 3 bases and J 3 bases, with 11 bases left between them.